This entry lists 17 T cell receptor beta chains sequenced from one sample in a study of vaccination and CD4 T cells after COVID-19. This sample's treatment: roughly 10-day PBMC culture with coronavirus spike peptide pools or control peptides (ViraFEST assay). Those CD4+ T cells from the unexposed donor predate the COVID-19 pandemic (2011-2018). Sequencing of cultured CD4+ T cell DNA used the Oncomine TCR Beta short-read assay. Cultures of CD4+ T cells served as the source for extracting genomic DNA. TCRdb called the PCR reads again in MiXCR, with one record for every CDR3 protein. The data hold roughly 6,800 distinct CDR3 sequences, with around a third observed a single time. These receptors lack a known antigen. The sequenced sample was CD4+ T cells from blood, cultured in vitro. Receptors originate from a human donor in good health.

This clonotype was counted only a few times. The J gene is TRBJ2-3, the V gene TRBV27; D unclear. From germline, CDR1 is MNHEY and CDR2 SMNVEV (reference sequence). The CDR3 totals 12 residues. The germline V and J ends were trimmed by 5 bases and 6 bases, with 9 bases remaining between them. CDR3 residues: CASSNTWDTQYF. CDR3 DNA sequence: TGTGCCAGCAGTAATACATGGGATACGCAGTATTTT.

J is TRBJ2-7 and V is TRBV28, with D unresolved. Germline V gives CDR1 MDHEN, CDR2 SYDVKM. This CDR3 region has 11 residues. Trimming left V 2 bases short and J 2 bases short, with 1 base between. DNA for the CDR3: TGTGCCAGCAGTTTAACCTACGAGCAGTACTTC. Translated: CASSLTYEQYF.

V gene TRBV5-1 combines with J gene TRBJ2-5; D unresolved. Trimming took off 5 bases at V and 1 base at J, with 9 bases between the two ends. This CDR3 contains 13 residues. Germline CDR1 SGHRS, CDR2 YFSETQ. The CDR3 sequence is CASSPRIQETQYF. CDR3 in DNA: TGCGCCAGCAGTCCTCGGATCCAAGAGACCCAGTACTTC.

The chain recombines TRBV6-2 or TRBV6-3 with TRBJ2-7; no clear D gene. Trimming left V 6 bases short and J 3 bases short, with 15 bases between. This CDR3 has 14 residues. Germline CDR1 reads MNHEY; CDR2 reads SVGEGT. CDR3: CASSYTQASYEQYF. CDR3 bases: TGTGCCAGCAGCTATACCCAGGCGAGCTACGAGCAGTACTTC.

V and J are TRBV27 and TRBJ2-7; 8 bases fit TRBD1. Germline CDR1 and CDR2: MNHEY and SMNVEV (reference sequence). The CDR3 runs to 15 residues. The trim removed 3 bases at V and 2 bases at J, leaving 6 bases unmatched. The CDR3 loop reads CASSFGRQGTYEQYF. The CDR3 bases are TGTGCCAGCAGTTTTGGTAGACAGGGGACCTACGAGCAGTACTTC.

V and J are TRBV15 and TRBJ2-7; D call uncertain. The V end was cut by 0 bases, the J end by 2 bases, with 5 bases between. The CDR3 covers 13 residues. CDR1 is LNHNV, CDR2 YYDKDF, per germline (reference sequence). This chain's CDR3 is CATSRDRTYEQYF. The CDR3, as DNA: TGTGCCACCAGCAGAGATAGGACCTACGAGCAGTACTTC.

This clonotype appeared a few times. CDR3 in DNA: TGTGCCAGCAGGGATCTTAGCGGTGGGGACTACGAGCAGTACTTC. Amino acid sequence: CASRDLSGGDYEQYF. The chain has TRBV6-1 and TRBJ2-7; D may be TRBD2 (6 bases). The CDR3 sequence is 15 residues long. Trimming pared 6 bases from V and 3 bases from J, leaving 18 bases between. Germline assignment: CDR1 MNHNS and CDR2 SASEGT.

This clonotype was counted between two and nine times. The chain is built from TRBV7-2 and TRBJ2-7; a weak D match, TRBD1 (6 bases). CDR3 size: 12 residues. Trimming cost V 5 bases and J 3 bases, with 8 bases left between them. From germline, CDR1 is SGHTA and CDR2 FQGNSA. CDR3 DNA sequence: TGTGCCAGCAGCCAACAGGGCTACGAGCAGTACTTC. This codes for CASSQQGYEQYF.

By proportion, this clonotype is medium-sized. V is TRBV6-1 and J is TRBJ1-6; the D gene is possibly TRBD1 (6 bases). Trimming removed 6 bases from V and 10 bases from J, with 16 bases in between. Germline-derived CDR1 and CDR2 are MNHNS and SASEGT. The CDR3 is 14 residues long. CDR3: CASSLTLGGSPLHF. For the CDR3, the DNA is TGTGCCAGCAGCCTTACCCTGGGGGGCTCACCCCTCCACTTT.

This clonotype is medium-sized. This chain connects TRBV27 to TRBJ2-7, with 7 bases identical to TRBD1. After removal of 6 bases from V and 2 bases from J, the junction contained 4 bases not matched to a gene. Germline V gives CDR1 MNHEY, CDR2 SMNVEV (reference sequence). CDR3 length: 13 amino acids. This CDR3 reads CASSPDRAYEQYF. In DNA form, the CDR3 reads TGTGCCAGCAGCCCAGACAGGGCCTACGAGCAGTACTTC.

In regard to this clonotype: Germline and junction disagree at one end, which may indicate a read error. The V and J genes are TRBV10-3 and TRBJ2-1; D is tentatively TRBD1 or TRBD2 (6 bases each). Germline V gene sequence: CDR1 ENHRY, CDR2 SYGVKD. There are 12 residues in the CDR3. CDR3 amino acids: CAISSSTGGPVF. The CDR3 DNA reads TGTGCCATCAGCTCTTCGACCGGGGGCCCGGTCTTC.

The V gene is TRBV28, the J gene TRBJ1-2, with D possibly being TRBD1 (5 bases). Per germline, CDR1 MDHEN and CDR2 SYDVKM. Trimming pared 2 bases from V and 5 bases from J, leaving 9 bases between. The CDR3 has 13 residues. The CDR3 sequence: CASSLGSGYGYTF. CDR3 nucleotides: TGTGCCAGCAGTTTAGGGTCAGGGTATGGCTACACCTTC.

This chain links TRBV6-1 with TRBJ1-1; 9 bases line up with TRBD1. V was pared by 6 bases and J by 1 base, with 3 bases of the junction left unmatched. Germline V lookup: CDR1 MNHNS, CDR2 SASEGT. This CDR3 comprises 14 residues. The CDR3 loop reads CASRGTGKNTEAFF. The CDR3 DNA reads as TGTGCCAGCAGGGGGACAGGGAAGAACACTGAAGCTTTCTTT.

This clonotype is classed as medium-sized. This chain joins TRBV20-1 and TRBJ2-5; 14 bases are shared with TRBD2. Germline V gives CDR1 DFQATT, CDR2 SNEGSKA (reference sequence). V shed 8 bases, J shed 5 bases, and the junction held 13 bases outside the gene matches. This CDR3 is 16 amino acids long. The CDR3 DNA reads as TGCAGTATGTATGGGACTAGCGGGAGACTAAGGGAGACCCAGTACTTC. Translated: CSMYGTSGRLRETQYF.

By sample fraction, this clonotype is medium-sized (0.01 to 0.1%). The chain carries TRBV10-3 and TRBJ1-2, with 7 bases lining up with TRBD1. With V trimmed by 4 bases and J by 6 bases, 8 bases remained unmatched. The CDR3 loop spans 14 amino acids. CDR1 is ENHRY and CDR2 is SYGVKD in the germline V gene. The CDR3 sequence: CAISARQGWNGYTF. In DNA, the CDR3 is TGTGCCATCAGTGCCAGACAGGGATGGAATGGCTACACCTTC.

A few counts support this clonotype. V is TRBV7-2 and J is TRBJ2-7; TRBD1 aligns across 7 bases. Unmatched junction bases numbered 3, after V lost 4 bases and J lost 0 bases. Per germline, CDR1 SGHTA and CDR2 FQGNSA. The CDR3 is made up of 14 amino acids. The CDR3: CASSSTGSSYEQYF. CDR3 coding DNA: TGTGCCAGCAGCTCGACAGGGAGCTCCTACGAGCAGTACTTC.

This sequence joins TRBV6-1 and TRBJ2-1; 13 bases fit TRBD2. This CDR3 has 17 amino acids. Per the germline V gene, CDR1 is MNHNS and CDR2 is SASEGT. V trimming: 4 bases; J trimming: 2 bases; junction bases outside the gene matches: 5. CDR3 in amino acids: CASSGTSGSTTYNEQFF. The CDR3 nucleotides are TGTGCCAGCAGTGGGACTAGCGGGAGCACAACCTACAATGAGCAGTTCTTC.